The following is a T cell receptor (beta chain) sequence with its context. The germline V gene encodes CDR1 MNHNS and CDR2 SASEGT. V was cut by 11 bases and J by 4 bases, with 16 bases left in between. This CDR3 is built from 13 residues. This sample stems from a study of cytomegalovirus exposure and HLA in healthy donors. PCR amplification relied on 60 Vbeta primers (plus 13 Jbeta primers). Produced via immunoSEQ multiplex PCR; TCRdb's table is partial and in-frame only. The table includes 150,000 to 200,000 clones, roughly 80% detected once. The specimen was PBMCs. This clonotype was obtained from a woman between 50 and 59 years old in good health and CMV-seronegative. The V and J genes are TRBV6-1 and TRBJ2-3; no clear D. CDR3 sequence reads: CAARSRGADTQYF. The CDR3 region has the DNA TGTGCCGCCCGATCGAGAGGAGCAGATACGCAGTATTTT.